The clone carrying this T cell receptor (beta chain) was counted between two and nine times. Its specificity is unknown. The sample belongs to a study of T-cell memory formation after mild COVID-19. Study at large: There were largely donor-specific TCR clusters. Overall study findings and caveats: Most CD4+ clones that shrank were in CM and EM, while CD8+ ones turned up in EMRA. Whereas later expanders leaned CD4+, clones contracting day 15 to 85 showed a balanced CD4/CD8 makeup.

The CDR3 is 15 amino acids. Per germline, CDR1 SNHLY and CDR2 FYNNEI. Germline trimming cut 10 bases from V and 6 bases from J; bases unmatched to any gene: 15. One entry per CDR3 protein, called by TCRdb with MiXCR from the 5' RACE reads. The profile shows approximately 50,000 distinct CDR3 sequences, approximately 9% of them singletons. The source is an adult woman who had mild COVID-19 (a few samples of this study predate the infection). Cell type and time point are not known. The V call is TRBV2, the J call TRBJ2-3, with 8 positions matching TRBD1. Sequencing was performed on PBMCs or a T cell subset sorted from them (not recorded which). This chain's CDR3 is CATLSRQGPLDTQYF. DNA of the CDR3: TGTGCCACTCTTTCCCGACAGGGGCCCTTGGATACGCAGTATTTT.